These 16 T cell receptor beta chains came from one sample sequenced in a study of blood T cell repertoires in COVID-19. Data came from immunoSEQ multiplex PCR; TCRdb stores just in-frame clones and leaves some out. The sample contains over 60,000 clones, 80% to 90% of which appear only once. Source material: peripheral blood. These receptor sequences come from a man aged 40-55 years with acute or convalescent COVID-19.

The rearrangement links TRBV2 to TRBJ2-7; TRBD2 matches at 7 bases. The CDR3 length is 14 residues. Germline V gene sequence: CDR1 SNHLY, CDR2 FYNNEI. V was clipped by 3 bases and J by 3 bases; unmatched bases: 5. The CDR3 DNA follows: TGTGCCAGCAGTGAGGGGGGGGTAGACTACGAGCAGTACTTC. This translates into CASSEGGVDYEQYF.

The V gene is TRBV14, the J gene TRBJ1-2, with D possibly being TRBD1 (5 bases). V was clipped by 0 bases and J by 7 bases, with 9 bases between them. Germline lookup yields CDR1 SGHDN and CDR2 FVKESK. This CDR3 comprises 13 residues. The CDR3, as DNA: TGTGCCAGCAGCCAAGAGACAGCCCTTGGCTACACCTTC. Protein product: CASSQETALGYTF.

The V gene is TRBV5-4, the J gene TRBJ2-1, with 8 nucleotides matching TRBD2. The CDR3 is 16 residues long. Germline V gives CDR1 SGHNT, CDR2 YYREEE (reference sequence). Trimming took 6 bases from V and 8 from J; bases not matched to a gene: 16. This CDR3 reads CASTPPQRGKRDEQFF. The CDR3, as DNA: TGTGCCAGCACCCCCCCTCAGCGGGGGAAAAGAGATGAGCAGTTCTTC.

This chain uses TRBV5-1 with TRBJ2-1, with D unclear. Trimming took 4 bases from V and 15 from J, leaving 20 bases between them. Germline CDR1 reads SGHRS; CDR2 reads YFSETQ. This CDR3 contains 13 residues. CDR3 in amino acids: CASSPMKEWMRFF. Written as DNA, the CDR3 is TGCGCCAGCAGCCCGATGAAGGAGTGGATGCGGTTCTTC.

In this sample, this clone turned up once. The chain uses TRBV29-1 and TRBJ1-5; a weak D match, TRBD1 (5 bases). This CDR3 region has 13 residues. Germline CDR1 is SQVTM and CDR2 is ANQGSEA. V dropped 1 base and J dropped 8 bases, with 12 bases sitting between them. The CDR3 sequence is CSVEGWGGEPQHF. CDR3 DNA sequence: TGCAGCGTTGAAGGGTGGGGAGGGGAGCCCCAGCATTTT.

CDR3 coding DNA: TGTGCCAGCAGCCTACACCCGACAGGGGGCTTTGGAAACACCATATATTTT. Protein product: CASSLHPTGGFGNTIYF. The chain combines TRBV7-2 with TRBJ1-3, with 10 positions matching TRBD1. Germline values: CDR1 SGHTA, CDR2 FQGNSA. The CDR3 is 17 residues long. The junction had 10 bases not matched to a gene; V was cut back by 5 bases and J by 3 bases.

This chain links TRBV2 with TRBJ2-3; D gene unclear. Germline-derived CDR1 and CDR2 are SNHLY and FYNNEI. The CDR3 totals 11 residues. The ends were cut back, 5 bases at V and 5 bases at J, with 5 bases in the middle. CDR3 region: CASSTGDTQYF. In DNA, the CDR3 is TGTGCCAGCAGTACGGGAGATACGCAGTATTTT.

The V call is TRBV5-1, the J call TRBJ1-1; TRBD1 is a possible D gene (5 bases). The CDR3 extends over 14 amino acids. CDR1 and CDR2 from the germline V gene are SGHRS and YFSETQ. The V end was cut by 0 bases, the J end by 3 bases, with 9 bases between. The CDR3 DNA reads TGCGCCAGCAGCTTGGAGGGGTGGTACACTGAAGCTTTCTTT. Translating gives CASSLEGWYTEAFF. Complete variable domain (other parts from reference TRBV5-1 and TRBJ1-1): KAGVTQTPRYLIKTRGQQVTLSCSPISGHRSVSWYQQTPGQGLQFLFEYFSETQRNKGNFPGRFSGRQFSNSRSEMNVSTLELGDSALYLCASSLEGWYTEAFFGQGTRLTVV.

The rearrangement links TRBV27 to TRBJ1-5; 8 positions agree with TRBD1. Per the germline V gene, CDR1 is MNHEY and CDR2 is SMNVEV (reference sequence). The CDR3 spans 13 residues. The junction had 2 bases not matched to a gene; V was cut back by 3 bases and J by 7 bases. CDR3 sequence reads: CASSLTGEQPQHF. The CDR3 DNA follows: TGTGCCAGCAGTTTGACAGGGGAACAGCCCCAGCATTTT.

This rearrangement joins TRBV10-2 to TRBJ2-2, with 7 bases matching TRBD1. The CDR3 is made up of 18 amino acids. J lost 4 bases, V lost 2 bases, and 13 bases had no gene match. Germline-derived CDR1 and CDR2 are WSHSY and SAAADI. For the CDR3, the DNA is TGCGCCAGCAGTGAGGGGACAGCGCTGAGAATGGGCACCGGGGAGCTGTTTTTT. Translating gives CASSEGTALRMGTGELFF.

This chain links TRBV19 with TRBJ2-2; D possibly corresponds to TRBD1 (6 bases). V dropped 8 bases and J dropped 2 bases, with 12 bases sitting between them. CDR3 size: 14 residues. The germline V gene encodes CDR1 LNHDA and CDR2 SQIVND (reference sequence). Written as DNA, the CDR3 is TGTGCCAGTTGCCGGGACATAAACACCGGGGAGCTGTTTTTT. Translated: CASCRDINTGELFF.

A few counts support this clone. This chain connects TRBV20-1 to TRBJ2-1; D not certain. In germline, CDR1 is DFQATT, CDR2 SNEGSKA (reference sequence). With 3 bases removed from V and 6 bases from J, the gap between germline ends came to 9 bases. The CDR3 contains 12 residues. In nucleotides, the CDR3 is TGCAGTGCTAGTTCTCTTTCCAATGAGCAGTTCTTC. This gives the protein CSASSLSNEQFF.

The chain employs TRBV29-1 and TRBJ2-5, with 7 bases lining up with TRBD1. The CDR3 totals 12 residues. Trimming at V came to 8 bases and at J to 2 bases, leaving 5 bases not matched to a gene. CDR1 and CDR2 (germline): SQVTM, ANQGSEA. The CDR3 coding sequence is TGCAGCCCGTGGGGACAGCAAGAGACCCAGTACTTC. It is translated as CSPWGQQETQYF.

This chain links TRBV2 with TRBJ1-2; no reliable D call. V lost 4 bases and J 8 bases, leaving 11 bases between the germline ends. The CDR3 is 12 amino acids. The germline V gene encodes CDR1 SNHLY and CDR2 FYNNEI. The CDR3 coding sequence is TGTGCCAGCAGTGGTGGCTTCTCCGGCTACACCTTC. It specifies CASSGGFSGYTF.

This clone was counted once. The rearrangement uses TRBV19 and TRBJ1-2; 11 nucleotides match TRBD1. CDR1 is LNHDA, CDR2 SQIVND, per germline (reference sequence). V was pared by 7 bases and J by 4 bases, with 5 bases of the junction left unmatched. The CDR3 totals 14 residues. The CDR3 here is CASTGTGGPYGYTF. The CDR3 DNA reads TGTGCCAGTACTGGGACAGGGGGTCCCTATGGCTACACCTTC.

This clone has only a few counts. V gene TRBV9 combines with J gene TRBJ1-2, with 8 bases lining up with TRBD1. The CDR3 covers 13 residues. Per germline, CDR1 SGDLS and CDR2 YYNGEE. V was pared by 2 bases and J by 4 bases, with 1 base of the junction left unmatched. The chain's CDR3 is CASSVGQAYGYTF. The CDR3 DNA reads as TGTGCCAGCAGCGTGGGACAGGCCTATGGCTACACCTTC.